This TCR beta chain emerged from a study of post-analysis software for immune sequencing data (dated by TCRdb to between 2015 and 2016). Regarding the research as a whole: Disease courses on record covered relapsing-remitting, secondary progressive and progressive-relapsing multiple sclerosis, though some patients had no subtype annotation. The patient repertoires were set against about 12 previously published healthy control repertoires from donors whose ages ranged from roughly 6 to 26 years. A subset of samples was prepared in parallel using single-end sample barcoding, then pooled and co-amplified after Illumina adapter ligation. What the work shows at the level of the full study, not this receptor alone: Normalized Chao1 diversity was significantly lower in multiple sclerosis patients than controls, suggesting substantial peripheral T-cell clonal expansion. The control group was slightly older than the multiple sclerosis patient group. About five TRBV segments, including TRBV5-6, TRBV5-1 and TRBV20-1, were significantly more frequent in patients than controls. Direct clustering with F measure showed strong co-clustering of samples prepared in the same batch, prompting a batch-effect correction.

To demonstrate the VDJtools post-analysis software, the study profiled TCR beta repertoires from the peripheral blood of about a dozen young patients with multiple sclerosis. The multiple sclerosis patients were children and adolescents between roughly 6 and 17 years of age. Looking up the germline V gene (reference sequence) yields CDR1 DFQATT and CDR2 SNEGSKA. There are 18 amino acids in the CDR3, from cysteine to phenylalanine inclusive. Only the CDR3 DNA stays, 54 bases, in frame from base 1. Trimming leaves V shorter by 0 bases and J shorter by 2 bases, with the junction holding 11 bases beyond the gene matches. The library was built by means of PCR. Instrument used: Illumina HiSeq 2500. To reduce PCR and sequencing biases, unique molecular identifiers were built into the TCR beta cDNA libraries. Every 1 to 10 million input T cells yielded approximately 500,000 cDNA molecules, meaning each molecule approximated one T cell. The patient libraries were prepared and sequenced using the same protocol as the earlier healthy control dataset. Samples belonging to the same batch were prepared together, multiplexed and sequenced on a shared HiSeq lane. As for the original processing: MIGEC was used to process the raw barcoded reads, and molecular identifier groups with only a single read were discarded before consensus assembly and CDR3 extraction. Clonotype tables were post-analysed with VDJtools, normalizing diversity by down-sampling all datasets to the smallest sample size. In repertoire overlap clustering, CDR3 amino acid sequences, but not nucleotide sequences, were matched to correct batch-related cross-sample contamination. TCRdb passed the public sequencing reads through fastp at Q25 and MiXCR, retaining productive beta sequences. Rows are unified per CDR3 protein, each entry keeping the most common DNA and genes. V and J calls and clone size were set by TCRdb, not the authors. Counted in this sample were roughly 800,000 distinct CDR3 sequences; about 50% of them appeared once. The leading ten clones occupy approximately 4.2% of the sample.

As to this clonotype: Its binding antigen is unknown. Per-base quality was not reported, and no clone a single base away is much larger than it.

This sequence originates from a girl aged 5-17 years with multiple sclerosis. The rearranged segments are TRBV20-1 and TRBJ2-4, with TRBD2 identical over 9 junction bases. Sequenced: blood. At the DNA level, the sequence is TGCAGTGCTAGAGATCTTTGGATTAGCGGGAGCTCCAAAAACATTCAGTACTTC. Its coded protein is CSARDLWISGSSKNIQYF.